The 20 T cell receptor beta chains presented below share a single source sample, sequenced in a study of cytomegalovirus exposure and HLA in healthy donors. The PCR contained 60 Vbeta and 13 Jbeta primers. Clones were sequenced by immunoSEQ multiplex PCR, and TCRdb holds only the in-frame ones, with some missing. The table has approximately 150,000 clones, 83% seen once. Sequenced material: PBMCs. The receptor set was obtained from a man aged 45-65 years in good health and CMV-seropositive.

This chain connects TRBV6-1 to TRBJ1-2; D is perhaps TRBD1 (6 bases). V was shortened by 1 base and J by 4 bases, with 13 bases between the two germline ends. Germline V gene lookup returns CDR1 MNHNS and CDR2 SASEGT. The CDR3 runs to 15 residues. The CDR3 region has the DNA TGTGCCAGCAGTGAAGAGGGGGGGCTTGGCTATGGCTACACCTTC. Protein: CASSEEGGLGYGYTF.

The CDR3 DNA reads TGTGCCAGCCGAACTAGCGGGGGATCAGATACGCAGTATTTT. Protein sequence: CASRTSGGSDTQYF. The V call is TRBV6-5, the J call TRBJ2-3; 11 bases agree with TRBD2. CDR1 and CDR2 (germline): MNHEY, SVGAGI. The length of the CDR3 is 14 residues. Trimming at V came to 8 bases and at J to 4 bases, leaving 5 bases not matched to a gene.

The rearrangement links TRBV11-2 to TRBJ1-3; D not resolved. The CDR3 consists of 16 residues. The germline V gene has CDR1 SGHAT and CDR2 FQNNGV. Trimming left V 5 bases short and J 0 bases short, with 14 bases between. CDR3 bases: TGTGCCAGCAGCCGCCTCACCGGGAGCTCTGGAAACACCATATATTTT. This gives the protein CASSRLTGSSGNTIYF.

The V gene is TRBV6-5, the J gene TRBJ2-7, with D possibly matching TRBD2 (7 bases). Trimming took off 0 bases at V and 6 bases at J, with 15 bases between the two ends. CDR3 size: 15 residues. The germline V gene encodes CDR1 MNHEY and CDR2 SVGAGI. The CDR3 spells CASSYSRGGGFEQYF. For the CDR3, the DNA is TGTGCCAGCAGTTACTCGAGAGGGGGGGGCTTCGAGCAGTACTTC.

This clone was picked up one time. Other DNA sequences in this specimen translate into the identical CDR3. The rearrangement uses TRBV4-2 and TRBJ2-7, with 8 nucleotides matching TRBD2. The germline gives CDR1 LGHNA, CDR2 YNFKEQ. V gave up 7 bases and J gave up 6 bases; unmatched junction bases: 17. This CDR3 comprises 16 residues. CDR3 coding DNA: TGTGCCAGCACCACGACAGCGGGGACGGGGGGGAGCGAGCAGTACTTC. Translating gives CASTTTAGTGGSEQYF.

The gene calls are TRBV25-1 and TRBJ1-1, with 7 bases that match TRBD1. Germline assignment: CDR1 MGHDK and CDR2 SYGVNS. J gave up 5 bases and V 6 bases, and 6 bases lay outside the gene matches. The CDR3 extends over 13 amino acids. The CDR3 DNA reads TGTGCCAGCAGGACGGACAGGAGGACTGAAGCTTTCTTT. Its translation: CASRTDRRTEAFF. The whole variable domain, remainder taken from reference TRBV25-1 and TRBJ1-1, is EADIYQTPRYLVIGTGKKITLECSQTMGHDKMYWYQQDPGMELHLIHYSYGVNSTEKGDLSSESTVSRIRTEHFPLTLESARPSHTSQYLCASRTDRRTEAFFGQGTRLTVV.

The V and J genes are TRBV19 and TRBJ2-2, with 8 bases identical to TRBD1. After removal of 8 bases from V and 5 bases from J, the junction contained 10 bases not matched to a gene. This CDR3 is 15 amino acids long. Germline V lookup: CDR1 LNHDA, CDR2 SQIVND (reference sequence). The CDR3 DNA sequence: TGTGCCAGTGAAGACAGGGGATTAAGGACCGGGGAGCTGTTTTTT. Protein: CASEDRGLRTGELFF.

CDR3 nucleotide sequence: TGTGCCTGGAGTGGGGGCATCCCCTACGAGCAGTACTTC. Translated, it gives CAWSGGIPYEQYF. The V gene is TRBV30, the J gene TRBJ2-7; maybe TRBD1 (5 bases). Trimming left V 1 base short and J 2 bases short, with 9 bases between. Germline V gene sequence: CDR1 GTSNPN, CDR2 SVGIG (reference sequence). This CDR3 is built from 13 residues. The whole variable domain, filled in from reference TRBV30 and TRBJ2-7, reads SQTIHQWPATLVQPVGSPLSLECTVEGTSNPNLYWYRQAAGRGLQLLFYSVGIGQISSEVPQNLSASRPQDRQFILSSKKLLLSDSGFYLCAWSGGIPYEQYFGPGTRLTVT.

The V gene is TRBV9, the J gene TRBJ1-2; D is perhaps TRBD1 (6 bases). Germline lookup yields CDR1 SGDLS and CDR2 YYNGEE. With 3 bases removed from V and 2 bases from J, the gap between germline ends came to 11 bases. This CDR3 comprises 14 residues. CDR3 protein: CASSGGQMNYGYTF. Written as DNA, the CDR3 is TGTGCCAGCAGCGGCGGACAGATGAACTATGGCTACACCTTC.

The gene calls are TRBV7-8 and TRBJ1-3; D ambiguous. Germline CDR1 reads SGHVS; CDR2 reads FQNEAQ. This CDR3 spans 16 amino acids. Trimming took 4 bases from V and 1 from J, leaving 14 bases between them. The CDR3 DNA is TGTGCCAGCAGCTCCTCCGGGTCCACTTCTGGAAACACCATATATTTT. This encodes CASSSSGSTSGNTIYF.

The chain is built from TRBV7-2 and TRBJ1-5, with D uncertain. The CDR3 length is 18 residues. V gave up 7 bases and J gave up 0 bases, with 22 bases separating them. The germline gives CDR1 SGHTA, CDR2 FQGNSA. CDR3 protein: CASIIPGPQDYSNQPQHF. DNA for the CDR3: TGTGCCAGCATCATCCCCGGCCCCCAGGACTATAGCAATCAGCCCCAGCATTTT. The whole variable domain, filled in from reference TRBV7-2 and TRBJ1-5, reads GAGVSQSPSNKVTEKGKDVELRCDPISGHTALYWYRQSLGQGLEFLIYFQGNSAPDKSGLPSDRFSAERTGGSVSTLTIQRTQQEDSAVYLCASIIPGPQDYSNQPQHFGDGTRLSIL.

The V call is TRBV5-8, the J call TRBJ1-3; D is unresolved. V was cut by 2 bases and J by 0 bases, with 6 bases left in between. Germline CDR1 and CDR2: SGHTS and YDEGEE. This CDR3 spans 14 amino acids. The CDR3 DNA reads TGTGCCAGCAGCTTTCAACTCTCTGGAAACACCATATATTTT. Encoded protein: CASSFQLSGNTIYF.

J is TRBJ2-7 and V is TRBV27; no firm D call. CDR3 length equals 13 residues. From germline, CDR1 is MNHEY and CDR2 SMNVEV (reference sequence). V lost 3 bases and J 0 bases, leaving 6 bases between the germline ends. The CDR3 here is CASSLGNSYEQYF. For the CDR3, the DNA is TGTGCCAGCAGTTTGGGCAACTCCTACGAGCAGTACTTC.

The chain recombines TRBV28 with TRBJ2-2; 11 bases map to TRBD1. The CDR3 spans 17 residues. The V segment lost 6 bases and the J segment 6 bases; nucleotides outside the gene matches: 12. Germline V gene sequence: CDR1 MDHEN, CDR2 SYDVKM. CDR3 residues: CASSTPPGTGGAGELFF. The CDR3 DNA reads TGTGCCAGCAGCACCCCGCCCGGGACAGGGGGTGCCGGGGAGCTGTTTTTT. Filled out from reference TRBV28 and TRBJ2-2, the complete variable domain reads DVKVTQSSRYLVKRTGEKVFLECVQDMDHENMFWYRQDPGLGLRLIYFSYDVKMKEKGDIPEGYSVSREKKERFSLILESASTNQTSMYLCASSTPPGTGGAGELFFGEGSRLTVL.

This clone was seen just once. The chain joins TRBV5-6 to TRBJ2-3; a weak D match, TRBD1 (6 bases). This CDR3 has 16 residues. The V gene lost 4 bases and the J gene lost 0 bases, with 15 bases spanning the gap. CDR1 is SGHDT and CDR2 is YYEEEE in the germline V gene. CDR3 region: CASSGKNRDSTDTQYF. In DNA, the CDR3 is TGTGCCAGCAGCGGTAAAAACAGGGATAGCACAGATACGCAGTATTTT.

This rearrangement joins TRBV28 to TRBJ1-1; 7 bases map to TRBD1. The ends lost 8 bases at V and 1 base at J; junction bases unmatched: 10. The CDR3 covers 15 residues. The germline V gene has CDR1 MDHEN and CDR2 SYDVKM. In nucleotides, the CDR3 is TGTGCCAGCCGGAAAGCGGACAGGTGGAACACTGAAGCTTTCTTT. This gives the protein CASRKADRWNTEAFF.

The chain couples TRBV29-1 to TRBJ2-3; a possible D gene is TRBD1 (6 bases). CDR1 is SQVTM and CDR2 is ANQGSEA in the germline V gene. V shed 3 bases and J shed 2 bases, with 6 bases lying between them. The CDR3 contains 12 residues. This chain's CDR3 is CSVEGATDTQYF. The CDR3 region has the DNA TGCAGCGTTGAGGGGGCCACAGATACGCAGTATTTT.

The V gene is TRBV30, the J gene TRBJ1-5; the match to TRBD1 covers 10 bases. Germline V gene data show CDR1 as GTSNPN and CDR2 as SVGIG (reference sequence). J lost 7 bases, V lost 0 bases, and 6 bases had no gene match. This CDR3 region has 15 residues. Here the CDR3 DNA reads TGTGCCTGGAGTGTAGGGACAGGGGCCAAGCAGCCCCAGCATTTT. Its translation is CAWSVGTGAKQPQHF.

This clone was counted a single time. This chain joins TRBV30 and TRBJ1-2; D is undetermined. CDR1 and CDR2 from the germline V gene are GTSNPN and SVGIG (reference sequence). Trimming pared 0 bases from V and 3 bases from J, leaving 11 bases between. CDR3 size: 14 residues. The CDR3 sequence is CAWSVRVSDYGYTF. The CDR3 DNA is TGTGCCTGGAGTGTACGGGTCAGCGACTATGGCTACACCTTC.

The rearrangement joins TRBV28 to TRBJ2-7; D not resolved. V lost 6 bases and J lost 5, with 8 bases in between. The CDR3 is 11 residues long. Germline-derived CDR1 and CDR2 are MDHEN and SYDVKM. The CDR3 is CASSPGNEQYF. The CDR3 bases are TGTGCCAGCAGCCCCGGTAACGAGCAGTACTTC. The entire variable domain, with the rest obtained from reference TRBV28 and TRBJ2-7, is as follows: DVKVTQSSRYLVKRTGEKVFLECVQDMDHENMFWYRQDPGLGLRLIYFSYDVKMKEKGDIPEGYSVSREKKERFSLILESASTNQTSMYLCASSPGNEQYFGPGTRLTVT.